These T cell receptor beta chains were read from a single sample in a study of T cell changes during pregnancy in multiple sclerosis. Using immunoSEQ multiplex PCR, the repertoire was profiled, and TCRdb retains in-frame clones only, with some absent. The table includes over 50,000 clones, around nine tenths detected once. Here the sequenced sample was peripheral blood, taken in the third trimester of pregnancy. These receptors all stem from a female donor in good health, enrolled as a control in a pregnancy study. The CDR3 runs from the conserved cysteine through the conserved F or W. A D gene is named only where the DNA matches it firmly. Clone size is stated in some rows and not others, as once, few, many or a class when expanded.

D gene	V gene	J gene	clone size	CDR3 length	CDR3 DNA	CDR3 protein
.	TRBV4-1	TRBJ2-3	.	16	TGCGCCAGCAGCCAAGATCGGGGCCACAGGGAGAATACGCAGTATTTT	CASSQDRGHRENTQYF
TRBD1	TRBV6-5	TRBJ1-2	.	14	TGTGCCAGCAGTTACGGGACAGCTGCTATGGGCTACACCTTC	CASSYGTAAMGYTF
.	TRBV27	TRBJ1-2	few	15	TGTGCCAGCAGTTTATCTGGGCAGGCCCGCTATGGCTACACCTTC	CASSLSGQARYGYTF
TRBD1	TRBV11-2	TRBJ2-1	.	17	TGTGCCAGCAGCTTATTCGGGACAGGGACGTCCTACAATGAGCAGTTCTTC	CASSLFGTGTSYNEQFF
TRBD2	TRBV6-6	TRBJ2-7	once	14	TGTGCCAGCACGAGGCGGGGGGCTTTCTACGAGCAGTACTTC	CASTRRGAFYEQYF
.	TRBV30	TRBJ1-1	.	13	TGTGCCTGGAGTGTACAGGAGAACACTGAAGCTTTCTTT	CAWSVQENTEAFF
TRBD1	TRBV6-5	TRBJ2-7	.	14	TGTGCCAGCAGCTGGGACAGGGGATCCTACGAGCAGTACTTC	CASSWDRGSYEQYF
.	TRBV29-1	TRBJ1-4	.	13	TGCAGCGTTGAACGGGGAACTAATGAAAAACTGTTTTTT	CSVERGTNEKLFF
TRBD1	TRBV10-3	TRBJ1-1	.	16	TGTGCCATCAGTGAGTCCACACAGGGGCGAGGGACTGAAGCTTTCTTT	CAISESTQGRGTEAFF
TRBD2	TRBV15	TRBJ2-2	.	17	TGTGCCACCAGCGAAGGGGACGCGGGGGGGCCGACCGGGGAGCTGTTTTTT	CATSEGDAGGPTGELFF
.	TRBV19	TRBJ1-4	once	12	TGTGCCAGTAGTATAGGAGGGAAAAAACTGTTTTTT	CASSIGGKKLFF
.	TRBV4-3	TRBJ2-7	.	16	TGCGCCAGCAGCCAAGAGGGAGGACCGAGGTCCTACGAGCAGTACTTC	CASSQEGGPRSYEQYF
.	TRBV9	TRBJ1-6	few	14	TGTGCCAGCAGCCGAGACGGGGATAATTCACCCCTCCACTTT	CASSRDGDNSPLHF
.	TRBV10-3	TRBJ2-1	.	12	TGTGCCATCAGTGCGGAGGGTGATGAGCAGTTCTTC	CAISAEGDEQFF
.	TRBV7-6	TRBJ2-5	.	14	TGTGCCAGCAGCCTGGGAGAGAATCAAGAGACCCAGTACTTC	CASSLGENQETQYF
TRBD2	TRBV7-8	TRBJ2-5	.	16	TGTGCCAGCAGCTTAGTCGGACTAGCGGGTGGGACGGGCCAGTACTTC	CASSLVGLAGGTGQYF
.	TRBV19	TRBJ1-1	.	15	TGTGCCAGTAGTATAGATCAGGGGATGAACACTGAAGCTTTCTTT	CASSIDQGMNTEAFF
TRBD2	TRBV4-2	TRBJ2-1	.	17	TGTGCCAGCAGCCACGGGGGGGGCAGAGACATCTACAATGAGCAGTTCTTC	CASSHGGGRDIYNEQFF
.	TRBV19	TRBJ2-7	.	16	TGTGCCAGTACCCCGACAGGAGGGGGGGATTACTACGAGCAGTACTTC	CASTPTGGGDYYEQYF
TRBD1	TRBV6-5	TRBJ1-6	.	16	TGTGCCAGCAGTTCAGCTAACAGGGGACCGTACTCACCCCTCCACTTT	CASSSANRGPYSPLHF
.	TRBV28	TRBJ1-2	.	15	TGTGCCAGCAGTCCATCTTTGGCCACTAACTATGGCTACACCTTC	CASSPSLATNYGYTF
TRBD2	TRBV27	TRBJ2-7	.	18	TGTGCCAGCAGTTTAGCTCCCCCGGGACTAGCGGGGGACTACGAGCAGTACTTC	CASSLAPPGLAGDYEQYF
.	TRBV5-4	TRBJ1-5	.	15	TGTGCCAGCAGCTTGGCCGGGTCAGCCGAACAGCCCCAGCATTTT	CASSLAGSAEQPQHF
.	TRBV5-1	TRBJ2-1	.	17	TGCGCCAGCAGCTTCGAATCGACCCGGGGAGGCTACAATGAGCAGTTCTTC	CASSFESTRGGYNEQFF
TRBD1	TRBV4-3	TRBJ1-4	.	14	TGCGCCAGCGGCGACAGGGGGCGGAATGAAAAACTGTTTTTT	CASGDRGRNEKLFF
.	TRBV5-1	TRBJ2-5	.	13	TGCGCCAGCAGCCCTCCTCTCCAAGAGACCCAGTACTTC	CASSPPLQETQYF
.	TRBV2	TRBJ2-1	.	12	TGTGCCAGCAGGCCGCACCTAGCGGAGCAGTTCTTC	CASRPHLAEQFF
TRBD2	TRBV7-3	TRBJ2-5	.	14	TGTGCCAGCAGCTTGGCGGGAGCGAAAGAGACCCAGTACTTC	CASSLAGAKETQYF
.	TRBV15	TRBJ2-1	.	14	TGTGCCACCAGCCCCCGGACAGGCGGGGCTGAGCAGTTCTTC	CATSPRTGGAEQFF
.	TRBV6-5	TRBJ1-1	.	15	TGTGCCAGCAGTTACTCCTCAAGTTACGGCACTGAAGCTTTCTTT	CASSYSSSYGTEAFF
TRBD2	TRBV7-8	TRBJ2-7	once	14	TGTGCCAGCAGCCCACCGGGACTAGCCGCATGGCAGTACTTC	CASSPPGLAAWQYF
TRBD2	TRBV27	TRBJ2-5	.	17	TGTGCCAGCAGTTTAAAGGGACTAGCGGGTCCCCAAGAGACCCAGTACTTC	CASSLKGLAGPQETQYF
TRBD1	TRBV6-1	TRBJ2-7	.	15	TGTGCCAGCAGTGAAGCCGGGACAGGCAGCTACGAGCAGTACTTC	CASSEAGTGSYEQYF
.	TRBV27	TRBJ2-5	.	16	TGTGCCAGCAGTATGAGACTTCGGCCAGCTCTAGAGACCCAGTACTTC	CASSMRLRPALETQYF
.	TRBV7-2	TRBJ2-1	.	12	TGTGCCAGCAGCGCGATGGGCCTAGAGCAGTTCTTC	CASSAMGLEQFF
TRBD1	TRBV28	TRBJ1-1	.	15	TGTGCCAGTCAGGGGGGATACAGGGGTGACACTGAAGCTTTCTTT	CASQGGYRGDTEAFF
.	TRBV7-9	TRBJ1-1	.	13	TGTGCCAGCAGCCCCCCTCTCGGCACTGAAGCTTTCTTT	CASSPPLGTEAFF
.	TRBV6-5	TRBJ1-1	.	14	TGTGCCAGCAGTTTTCGGGGGGGTGGCACTGAAGCTTTCTTT	CASSFRGGGTEAFF
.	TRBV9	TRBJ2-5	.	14	TGTGCCAGCAGCGTAGGGACAACGGCAGAGACCCAGTACTTC	CASSVGTTAETQYF
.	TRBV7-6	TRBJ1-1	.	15	TGTGCCAGCAGCAGGTCGAACAGGGTGAACACTGAAGCTTTCTTT	CASSRSNRVNTEAFF
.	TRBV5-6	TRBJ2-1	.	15	TGTGCCAGCAGCTTGGAGCAGGCCCCCTACAATGAGCAGTTCTTC	CASSLEQAPYNEQFF
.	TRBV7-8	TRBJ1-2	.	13	TGTGCCAGCAGCTTAGGCGGTTCATATGGCTACACCTTC	CASSLGGSYGYTF
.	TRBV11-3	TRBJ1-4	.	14	TGTGCCAGCAGGGGGGGCGGGAGTAATGAAAAACTGTTTTTT	CASRGGGSNEKLFF
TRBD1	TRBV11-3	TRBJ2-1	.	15	TGTGCCAGCAGCTTACAAGGGGGCGCTTACAATGAGCAGTTCTTC	CASSLQGGAYNEQFF
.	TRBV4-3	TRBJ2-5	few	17	TGCGCCAGCAGCCAAGATTTCCAGAGAGGGCCTGTAGAGACCCAGTACTTC	CASSQDFQRGPVETQYF
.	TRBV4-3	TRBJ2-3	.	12	TGCGCCAGCAGCCAAGCGACAGATACGCAGTATTTT	CASSQATDTQYF
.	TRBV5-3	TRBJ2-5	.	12	TGTGCCAGAAGCACGGAGCTGGAGACCCAGTACTTC	CARSTELETQYF
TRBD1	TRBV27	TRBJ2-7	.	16	TGTGCCAGCAGTTTATCCCAGGGGGTCAGGGTTTACGAGCAGTACTTC	CASSLSQGVRVYEQYF
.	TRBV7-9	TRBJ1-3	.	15	TGTGCCAGCAGCTCCGTCGGTAGCTCTGGAAACACCATATATTTT	CASSSVGSSGNTIYF
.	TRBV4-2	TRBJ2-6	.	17	TGTGCCAGCAGCCAACAGGGGAAAAGGGCTGGGGCCAACGTCCTGACTTTC	CASSQQGKRAGANVLTF
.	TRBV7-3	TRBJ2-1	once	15	TGTGCCAGCAGCTATCACATGACAGGTTCCAATGAGCAGTTCTTC	CASSYHMTGSNEQFF
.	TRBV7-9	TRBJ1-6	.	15	TGTGCCAGCAGCGCAGCAGGTATTGGTGATTCACCCCTCCACTTT	CASSAAGIGDSPLHF